This T cell receptor (beta chain) was captured in a study of spatial heterogeneity in lung cancer (dated by TCRdb to the late 2010s). As for the study more broadly: More beta-chain than alpha-chain transcripts were consistently detected, likely reflecting higher beta-chain transcript abundance. TCR transcript counts in tumor regions correlated strongly with a T cell transcriptional module score from matched bulk RNA-seq. In the raw uncorrected reads, each unique combination of TCR and UMI appeared more than ten times on average. In non-small cell lung cancer, the study made a quantitative comparison of TCR alpha and beta repertoires among multiple tumor regions, matched nontumor lung and blood. TCR repertoire features were related to nonsynonymous mutation counts determined by whole-exome sequencing of tumor tissue. At surgery, roughly 220 tumor regions, around 64 matched nontumor lung samples and 56 PBMC samples were TCR-sequenced for both alpha and beta chains. Overall results and qualifications from the work: TCR-seq coverage of tumor T cells was estimated to be only about 6.7% for alpha chains and 13% for beta chains. Counts of ubiquitous and regional expanded TCRs were found to correlate with counts of ubiquitous and regional nonsynonymous mutations, respectively. Additional single-cell paired TCR alpha and beta sequencing was considered necessary to confirm, at a functional level, the hypothesis that regional TCRs recognize regional mutations. A correlation was observed between the number of expanded intratumoral alpha and beta TCRs and the tumor nonsynonymous mutation count.

This clonotype has at least ten counts. What this receptor recognizes is not known. No base quality information exists; no much larger clone differs at one position. Library prep was done by 5' RACE. Sequencing was carried out with a NextSeq 500. To allow correction of PCR and sequencing errors, the TCR library protocol tagged every TCR cDNA molecule with a unique molecular identifier. From the authors' description of their analysis: Decombinator tools were used for TCR identification, UMI-based error correction and CDR3 extraction. TCRs above a frequency of 2 per 1,000, corresponding to the top 1% of the tumor frequency distribution, were defined as expanded. Expanded tumor TCRs were classed as regional if statistically deemed absent (corrected P<0.05) from at least one tumor region, otherwise ubiquitous. Renyi diversity was computed with the R vegan package after each repertoire had been subsampled 100 times to 5,000 TCRs. CDR3 similarity networks were built from amino acid triplet string-kernel similarity, connecting CDR3s with pairwise similarity above 0.82. TCRdb ran its own pipeline on the public reads, namely fastp trimming at Q25 and MiXCR clone calling, and kept in-frame beta chains. Each CDR3 protein appears once, grouped with its most common genes and DNA. V and J calls and clone size were set by TCRdb, not the authors. In all, the sample holds under 9,000 distinct CDR3 sequences, and 10% to 15% of those were seen once. The top ten clonotypes cover over 7.5% of the sample.

The time point label, as the study defines it: sample taken at primary tumor resection. Donors were over 60 patients with early-stage, untreated non-small cell lung cancer from the lung TRACERx cohort. For TCR sequencing, whole RNA was extracted from tumor and nontumor lung tissue, or from cryopreserved PBMC samples, and no cell sorting was done. Only patients for whom sufficient RNA was available from at least two tumor regions were selected for TCR sequencing. Before selection, tumor and adjacent nontumor lung specimens were reviewed by a lung pathologist. The CDR3 runs 15 amino acids, cysteine and phenylalanine included. Only the CDR3 region is kept as DNA, spanning 45 bases read in frame from base 1. As encoded in the germline V gene, CDR1 is LGHNT while CDR2 is FRNRAP. Trimming costs V 9 bases and J 2 bases, and their ends lie 18 bases apart.

This receptor chain uses TRBV12-5 and TRBJ2-3; confidence is insufficient to name the D gene. This sequence originates from a male donor with early-stage non-small cell lung cancer. The sample was lung tumor tissue, taken at surgery. In nucleotide form, the sequence is TGTGCTAGCTCTGGTGGGCACCGCTCCACAGATACGCAGTATTTT. This encodes CASSGGHRSTDTQYF.